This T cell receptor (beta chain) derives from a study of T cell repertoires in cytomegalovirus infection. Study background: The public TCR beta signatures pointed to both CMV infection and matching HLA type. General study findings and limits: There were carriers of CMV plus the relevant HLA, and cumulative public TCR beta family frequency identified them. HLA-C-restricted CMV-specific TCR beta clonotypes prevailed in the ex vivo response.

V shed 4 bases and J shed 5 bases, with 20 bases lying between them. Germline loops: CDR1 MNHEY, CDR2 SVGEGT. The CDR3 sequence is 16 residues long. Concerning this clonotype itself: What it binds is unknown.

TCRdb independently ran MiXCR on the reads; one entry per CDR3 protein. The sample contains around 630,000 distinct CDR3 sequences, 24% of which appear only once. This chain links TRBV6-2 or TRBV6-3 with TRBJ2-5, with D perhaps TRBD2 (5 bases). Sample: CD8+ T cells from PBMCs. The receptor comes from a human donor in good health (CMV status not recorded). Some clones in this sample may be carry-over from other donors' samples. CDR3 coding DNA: TGTGCCAGCAGTTCCTTCCTCGGCGAGGGTTTTGAGACCCAGTACTTC. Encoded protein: CASSSFLGEGFETQYF.